The entry below describes one TCR beta chain. Its antigen is as yet unknown. The data derive from a study of cytomegalovirus exposure and HLA in healthy donors. Overall study findings and caveats: Among TCR beta chains, those listed as cytomegalovirus-associated numbered about 150.

The CDR3 runs to 18 residues. The V and J ends lost 0 bases and 0 bases, in that order; junction bases with no gene match: 8. Germline CDR1 SGHDT, CDR2 YYEEEE. An approximately 130-subject validation cohort, separate from the approximately 670-subject first cohort, supplied the donors. The assay was immunoSEQ multiplex PCR, and TCRdb's table has in-frame clones only and misses some. The sample includes about 200,000 clones, 80% to 85% of them seen just once. The V gene is TRBV5-6, the J gene TRBJ2-3; the match to TRBD2 covers 9 bases. The TCR sequence derives from a woman in her twenties or thirties in good health and CMV-seronegative. The sample was PBMCs. CDR3 DNA sequence: TGTGCCAGCAGCTTGGGACTAGCGGCGTTCTCTAGCACAGATACGCAGTATTTT. It translates to CASSLGLAAFSSTDTQYF.